These T cell receptor beta chains were read from a single sample in a study of T cell responses to AZD1222 COVID-19 vaccine. Sequencing used immunoSEQ multiplex PCR; TCRdb keeps in-frame clones, though not all of them. The table has 80,000 or so clones, more than 85% seen once. Here the sequenced sample was peripheral blood, taken 28 days after the second AZD1222 dose. Receptors were obtained from an adult who received the AZD1222 COVID-19 vaccine. The CDR3 runs from the conserved cysteine through the conserved F or W. Each record gives: clone size, J gene, V gene, D gene, CDR3 DNA, CDR3 protein. A D gene is named only where the DNA matches it firmly. Clone size is shown for a subset of rows, as once, few, many or a class of expanded clone.

size: -; J: TRBJ1-2; V: TRBV18; D: -; DNA: TGTGCCAGCTCTCGGATGGGCGGCTACACCTTC; CDR3: CASSRMGGYTF
size: -; J: TRBJ2-7; V: TRBV5-1; D: TRBD2; DNA: TGCGCCAGCAGCTTGGGGGGACTAAACTCCTACGAGCAGTACTTC; CDR3: CASSLGGLNSYEQYF
size: -; J: TRBJ2-1; V: TRBV15; D: TRBD2; DNA: TGTGCCACCAGCAGGAAGGCACTAGCGGGGCCCAAGGTTGTGTTCTTC; CDR3: CATSRKALAGPKVVFF
size: -; J: TRBJ1-2; V: TRBV19; D: -; DNA: TGTGCCAGTAGTTTTAATGGAAGGTATGGCTACACCTTC; CDR3: CASSFNGRYGYTF
size: -; J: TRBJ1-5; V: TRBV5-1; D: -; DNA: TGCGCCAGCAGTTCCCCCGGGGAGCCCCAGCATTTT; CDR3: CASSSPGEPQHF
size: -; J: TRBJ1-2; V: TRBV27; D: TRBD1; DNA: TGTGCCAGCAGTCTTAACAGGGGATCGGGCTATGGCTACACCTTC; CDR3: CASSLNRGSGYGYTF
size: -; J: TRBJ2-1; V: TRBV5-5; D: -; DNA: TGTGCCAGCAGCTTTGTCCGAGAAGGGAGAAGCGGCAATGAGCAGTTCTTC; CDR3: CASSFVREGRSGNEQFF
size: -; J: TRBJ1-3; V: TRBV19; D: -; DNA: TGTGCCAGTAGAAAAGGAGGGGCTGACACCATATATTTT; CDR3: CASRKGGADTIYF
size: -; J: TRBJ1-1; V: TRBV14; D: -; DNA: TGTGCCAGCAGCTCGGTCGGGGGGGGTGCTTTCTTT; CDR3: CASSSVGGGAFF
size: once; J: TRBJ2-7; V: TRBV3-1/TRBV3-2; D: -; DNA: TGTGCCAGCAGCCAAGCCCCCCGGACCTCAAACTACGAGCAGTACTTC; CDR3: CASSQAPRTSNYEQYF
size: -; J: TRBJ2-7; V: TRBV9; D: TRBD1; DNA: TGTGCCAGCAGCGTCCGGGACAGGATGAACGAGCAGTACTTC; CDR3: CASSVRDRMNEQYF
size: -; J: TRBJ2-5; V: TRBV19; D: -; DNA: TGTGCCAGTAGTCTGAACAGCGAGACCCAGTACTTC; CDR3: CASSLNSETQYF
size: few; J: TRBJ2-1; V: TRBV4-1; D: TRBD2; DNA: TGCGCCAGCAGCCACCTAACCGGGACTAGCGGTATTGAGCAGTTCTTC; CDR3: CASSHLTGTSGIEQFF
size: -; J: TRBJ2-7; V: TRBV7-2; D: -; DNA: TGTGCCAGCAGCGTCCGGACCGGAACCTCCTACGAGCAGTACTTC; CDR3: CASSVRTGTSYEQYF
size: -; J: TRBJ1-1; V: TRBV11-1; D: -; DNA: TGTGCCAGCAGCTTCACCGAGGCTAACACTGAAGCTTTCTTT; CDR3: CASSFTEANTEAFF
size: -; J: TRBJ2-1; V: TRBV15; D: -; DNA: TGTGCCACCAGCACCCTAGCAAGCAGGGATGAGCAGTTCTTC; CDR3: CATSTLASRDEQFF
size: -; J: TRBJ2-5; V: TRBV5-6; D: TRBD1; DNA: TGTGCCAGCAGACTATCGGGACAGGGGAAAGAGACCCAGTACTTC; CDR3: CASRLSGQGKETQYF
size: -; J: TRBJ2-2; V: TRBV27; D: -; DNA: TGTGCCAGCAGGATGACGGGAGCGAACACCGGGGAGCTGTTTTTT; CDR3: CASRMTGANTGELFF
size: -; J: TRBJ2-3; V: TRBV9; D: TRBD2; DNA: TGTGCCAGCAGCGTAGAGGCCGGCGGGAGTAGCACAGATACGCAGTATTTT; CDR3: CASSVEAGGSSTDTQYF
size: -; J: TRBJ1-2; V: TRBV19; D: -; DNA: TGTGCCAGTAGCCCGTCCTTTCCGGGCAGAACTAACTATGGCTACACCTTC; CDR3: CASSPSFPGRTNYGYTF
size: -; J: TRBJ2-5; V: TRBV30; D: TRBD2; DNA: TGTGCCTGGAGTGCGGCTAGCGGGGGCCAAGAGACCCAGTACTTC; CDR3: CAWSAASGGQETQYF
size: once; J: TRBJ2-3; V: TRBV13; D: TRBD2; DNA: TGTGCCAGCAGCGGGGGGACTAGCGGAAACACAGATACGCAGTATTTT; CDR3: CASSGGTSGNTDTQYF
size: -; J: TRBJ1-3; V: TRBV7-2; D: -; DNA: TGTGCCAGCAGACTAGGTGGCTCGGGAAACACCATATATTTT; CDR3: CASRLGGSGNTIYF
size: -; J: TRBJ2-7; V: TRBV18; D: TRBD1; DNA: TGTGCCAGCTCACCACCCGGGACAGGGGACTACGAGCAGTACTTC; CDR3: CASSPPGTGDYEQYF
size: -; J: TRBJ2-2; V: TRBV6-4; D: -; DNA: TGTGCCAGCAGTGGTGGGAACACCGGGGAGCTGTTTTTT; CDR3: CASSGGNTGELFF
size: -; J: TRBJ1-2; V: TRBV18; D: -; DNA: TGTGCCAGCTCACCATCGAGGACATCCTATGGCTACACCTTC; CDR3: CASSPSRTSYGYTF
size: -; J: TRBJ2-3; V: TRBV9; D: -; DNA: TGTGCCAGCAGCGTAGATCCGAGGGGGACAGATACGCAGTATTTT; CDR3: CASSVDPRGTDTQYF
size: -; J: TRBJ2-3; V: TRBV7-2; D: -; DNA: TGTGCCAGCAGCAACAGGGGGGGGTTCACAGATACGCAGTATTTT; CDR3: CASSNRGGFTDTQYF
size: -; J: TRBJ2-7; V: TRBV5-1; D: -; DNA: TGCGCCAGCAGCTTTAACGACCCGGAGATCTACGAGCAGTACTTC; CDR3: CASSFNDPEIYEQYF
size: -; J: TRBJ1-2; V: TRBV28; D: -; DNA: TGTGCCAGCAGTTTGGTGACGCACTATGGCTACACCTTC; CDR3: CASSLVTHYGYTF
size: -; J: TRBJ2-2; V: TRBV6-5; D: -; DNA: TGTGCCAGCACGGACAGAATGAACACCGGGGAGCTGTTTTTT; CDR3: CASTDRMNTGELFF
size: -; J: TRBJ2-2; V: TRBV4-1; D: TRBD2; DNA: TGCGCCAGCAGCCAAGAATTGAGTCTAGCGGGTTCGAACACCGGGGAGCTGTTTTTT; CDR3: CASSQELSLAGSNTGELFF
size: -; J: TRBJ2-3; V: TRBV19; D: TRBD2; DNA: TGTGCCAGTAGTCCGCGGGGGGGCGCGGGCACAGATACGCAGTATTTT; CDR3: CASSPRGGAGTDTQYF